Listed below are T cell receptor beta chains from one sample, sequenced in a study of shared clonotypes between healthy human individuals. Profiling relied on immunoSEQ multiplex PCR, and the TCRdb table lists in-frame clones only, not all of them. In the table there are around 2.3 million clones, around 95% of which are singletons. The specimen was naive CD4+ T cells sorted from blood. The receptors were gathered from a man between 18 and 35 years old in good health. Both conserved end residues are part of each CDR3. The D gene is left open where the match is weak. Clone size is not always given. Where it is, it says once, few, many or a class for expanded clones.

v_call,clone_size,d_call,j_call,cdr3_nt,cdr3_aa
TRBV7-8,.,.,TRBJ1-2,TGTGCCAGCAGCTTAGCGTACAATTATGGCTACACCTTC,CASSLAYNYGYTF
TRBV5-4,.,.,TRBJ2-2,TGTGCCAGCAGCTTGGCAAAGGACGCGGACACCGGGGAGCTGTTTTTT,CASSLAKDADTGELFF
TRBV14,.,.,TRBJ1-1,TGTGCCAGCAGCCCTAATCGGGGGCCTCCCGAGCCCGCTTTCTTT,CASSPNRGPPEPAFF
TRBV2,.,TRBD2,TRBJ2-5,TGTGCCAGCAGGAGGACTAGCGGAGTAGAGACCCAGTACTTC,CASRRTSGVETQYF
TRBV7-9,.,TRBD1,TRBJ1-1,TGTGCCAGCAGCTTAGGGACAGGGGTTACTGAAGCTTTCTTT,CASSLGTGVTEAFF
TRBV10-3,once,.,TRBJ2-2,TGTGCCATCAACCGGGACCGTGGAAACACCGGGGAGCTGTTTTTT,CAINRDRGNTGELFF
TRBV9,.,.,TRBJ2-2,TGTGCCAGCAGCGTAGGAGGGACATCAACCGGGGAGCTGTTTTTT,CASSVGGTSTGELFF
TRBV4-2,.,.,TRBJ1-5,TGTGCCAGCAGCCAAGTCTTTCAGGCAGGGAATCAGCCCCAGCATTTT,CASSQVFQAGNQPQHF
TRBV12-5,.,.,TRBJ1-1,TGTGCTAGTGGTTTGGCCCCGGGAGGGGTGAACACTGAAGCTTTCTTT,CASGLAPGGVNTEAFF
TRBV18,.,TRBD2,TRBJ2-7,TGTGCCAGCTCACCACCGTCTGGACTAGCGGGAGCTTACGAGCAGTACTTC,CASSPPSGLAGAYEQYF
TRBV5-1,once,.,TRBJ2-5,TGCGCCAGCAGCTCCGTGGCGGGAATCGAGGGGACCCAGTACTTC,CASSSVAGIEGTQYF
TRBV21-1,once,.,TRBJ2-3,TGTGCCAGCAGCACACTCCGGGACCCACCCGATACGCAGTATTTT,CASSTLRDPPDTQYF
TRBV11-3,.,.,TRBJ2-7,TGTGCCAGCAGCCCCGATAGGACAGTATGGAACGAGCAGTACTTC,CASSPDRTVWNEQYF
TRBV14,.,TRBD1,TRBJ2-4,TGTGCCAGCAGCCAAGCGGGACAGGGTATAGCCAAAAACATTCAGTACTTC,CASSQAGQGIAKNIQYF
TRBV5-1,.,.,TRBJ2-5,TGCGCCAGCAGCTTGGTTGGACAAGAGACCCAGTACTTC,CASSLVGQETQYF
TRBV15,.,.,TRBJ2-5,TGTGCCACCAGCAGAGCAGCGGCAGGGCCGGAGACCCAGTACTTC,CATSRAAAGPETQYF
TRBV10-1,.,TRBD2,TRBJ2-1,TGCGCCAGCGGCAACTCACTAGGGACTAGCGGGAGGAGTGAGCAGTTCTTC,CASGNSLGTSGRSEQFF
TRBV5-1,few,.,TRBJ1-3,TGCGCCAGCAGCTTGGATTCGGGGGCTGGAAACACCATATATTTT,CASSLDSGAGNTIYF
TRBV5-1,.,TRBD1,TRBJ2-5,TGCGCCAGCAGCTCGGGACCGGGACAGGGTTTCGAGACCCAGTACTTC,CASSSGPGQGFETQYF
TRBV11-2,.,.,TRBJ1-5,TGTGCCAGCAGCTCGCCCTTGGGGCCCCAGCATTTT,CASSSPLGPQHF
TRBV27,once,.,TRBJ1-3,TGTGCCAGCAGTCTCGGGGGGCGGAACACCATATATTTT,CASSLGGRNTIYF
TRBV2,.,.,TRBJ1-1,TGTTCGGATCGAATGAACACTGAAGCTTTCTTT,CSDRMNTEAFF
TRBV30,.,TRBD2,TRBJ2-7,TGTGCCTGGAGTGGCCCCGGGGGGTCCTACGAGCAGTACTTC,CAWSGPGGSYEQYF
TRBV15,few,.,TRBJ2-2,TGTGCCACCAGCAGTCCCAAGACAGGGAACACCGGGGAGCTGTTTTTT,CATSSPKTGNTGELFF
TRBV7-9,.,TRBD1,TRBJ1-4,TGTGCCAGCAGCTTGCAAACAGGGGGCTCTAATGAAAAACTGTTTTTT,CASSLQTGGSNEKLFF
TRBV6-6,.,TRBD2,TRBJ2-3,TGTGCCAGCAGTTATTTTGCGGGGGGCACAGATACGCAGTATTTT,CASSYFAGGTDTQYF
TRBV2,.,.,TRBJ1-5,TGTGCCAGCAGAACCGGGCCCTTCAATCAGCCCCAGCATTTT,CASRTGPFNQPQHF
TRBV7-9,once,TRBD1,TRBJ2-7,TGTGCCAGCAGCTTAGTTGACAGGGACGAGCAGTACTTC,CASSLVDRDEQYF
TRBV6-1,.,.,TRBJ1-5,TGTGCCAGCAGTGAAGCGGGACGGACCTCCAATCAGCCCCAGCATTTT,CASSEAGRTSNQPQHF
TRBV28,.,TRBD2,TRBJ2-5,TGTGCCAGCAGCTTGGGCGGGGGACGAGAGACCCAGTACTTC,CASSLGGGRETQYF
TRBV29-1,.,.,TRBJ2-5,TGCAGCGTTGAAACTGTGGCAGAAGAGACCCAGTACTTC,CSVETVAEETQYF
TRBV2,.,.,TRBJ1-2,TGTGCCAGCAGTGAAGGGGGCCCATATGGCTACACCTTC,CASSEGGPYGYTF
TRBV7-2,.,.,TRBJ2-1,TGTGCCAGCAGCGCCCAGGCGTTCGGATACAATGAGCAGTTCTTC,CASSAQAFGYNEQFF
TRBV6-1,once,.,TRBJ2-5,TGTGCCACCCTCAGCGGAGGGGAAGAGACCCAGTACTTC,CATLSGGEETQYF
TRBV13,.,.,TRBJ2-4,TGTGCCAGCAGCTTAGAAACAGGGTTAGCCAAAAACATTCAGTACTTC,CASSLETGLAKNIQYF
TRBV2,.,TRBD2,TRBJ2-3,TGTGCCAGCAGAGGACTAGCGGGAGCTCGGGGCACAGATACGCAGTATTTT,CASRGLAGARGTDTQYF
TRBV19,few,.,TRBJ1-5,TGTGCCAGTGGACGGGGATTTCAGCCCCAGCATTTT,CASGRGFQPQHF